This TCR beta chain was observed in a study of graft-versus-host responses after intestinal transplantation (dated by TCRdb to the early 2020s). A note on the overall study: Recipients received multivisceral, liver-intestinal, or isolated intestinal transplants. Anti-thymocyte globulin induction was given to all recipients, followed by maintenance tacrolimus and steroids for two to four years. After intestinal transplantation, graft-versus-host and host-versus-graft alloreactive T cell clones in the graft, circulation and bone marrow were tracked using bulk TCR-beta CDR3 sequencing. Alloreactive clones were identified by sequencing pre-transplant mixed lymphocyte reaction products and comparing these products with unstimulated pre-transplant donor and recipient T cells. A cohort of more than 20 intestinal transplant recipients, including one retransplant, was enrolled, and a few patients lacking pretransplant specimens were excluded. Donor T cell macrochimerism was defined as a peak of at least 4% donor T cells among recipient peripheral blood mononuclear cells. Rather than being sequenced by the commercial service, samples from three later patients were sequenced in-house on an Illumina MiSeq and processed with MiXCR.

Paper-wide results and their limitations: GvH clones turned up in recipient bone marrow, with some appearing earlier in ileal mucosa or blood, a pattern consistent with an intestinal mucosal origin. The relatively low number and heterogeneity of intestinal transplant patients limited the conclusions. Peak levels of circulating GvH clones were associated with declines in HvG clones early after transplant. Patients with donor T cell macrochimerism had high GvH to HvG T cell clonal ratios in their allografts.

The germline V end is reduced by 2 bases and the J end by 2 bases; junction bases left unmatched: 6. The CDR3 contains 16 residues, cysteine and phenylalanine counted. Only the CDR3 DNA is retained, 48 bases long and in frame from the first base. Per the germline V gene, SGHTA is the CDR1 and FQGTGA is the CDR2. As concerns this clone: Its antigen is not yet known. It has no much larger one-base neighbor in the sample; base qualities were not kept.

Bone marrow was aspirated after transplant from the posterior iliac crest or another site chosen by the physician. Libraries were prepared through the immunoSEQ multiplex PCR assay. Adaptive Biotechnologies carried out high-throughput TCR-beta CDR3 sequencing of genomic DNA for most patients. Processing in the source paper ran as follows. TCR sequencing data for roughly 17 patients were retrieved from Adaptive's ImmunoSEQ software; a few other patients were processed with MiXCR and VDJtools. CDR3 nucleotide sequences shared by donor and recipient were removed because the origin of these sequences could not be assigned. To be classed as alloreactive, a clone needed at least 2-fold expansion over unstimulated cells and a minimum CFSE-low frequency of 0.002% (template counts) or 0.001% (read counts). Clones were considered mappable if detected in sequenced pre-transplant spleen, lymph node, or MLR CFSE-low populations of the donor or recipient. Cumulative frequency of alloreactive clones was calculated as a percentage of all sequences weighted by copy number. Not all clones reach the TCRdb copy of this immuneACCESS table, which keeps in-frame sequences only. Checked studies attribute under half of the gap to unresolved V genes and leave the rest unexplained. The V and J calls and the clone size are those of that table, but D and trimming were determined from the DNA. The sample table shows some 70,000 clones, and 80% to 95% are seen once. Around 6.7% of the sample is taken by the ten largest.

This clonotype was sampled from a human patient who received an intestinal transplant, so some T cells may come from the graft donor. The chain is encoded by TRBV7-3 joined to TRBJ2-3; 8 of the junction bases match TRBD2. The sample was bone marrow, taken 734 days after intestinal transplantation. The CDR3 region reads CASSLDPGGSTDTQYF. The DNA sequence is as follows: TGTGCCAGCAGCTTAGATCCGGGGGGGTCCACAGATACGCAGTATTTT.